Listed below are T cell receptor beta chains from one sample, sequenced in a study of T cell changes during pregnancy in multiple sclerosis. Assay: immunoSEQ multiplex PCR; the TCRdb copy retains only in-frame clones and omits some. The top ten hold 2.8% of the sample, which has over 45,000 clones, roughly nine tenths seen once. Sequenced here: peripheral blood, sampled in the third trimester of pregnancy. These receptor sequences come from a female donor in good health, enrolled as a control in a pregnancy study. Each CDR3 is given with its conserved first and last residue. The order of the fields is clone size, J gene, D gene, V gene, CDR3 protein, CDR3 DNA. D genes are given only for firm matches. Clone size is stated in some rows and not others, as once, few, many or a class when expanded.

-,TRBJ1-1,-,TRBV19,CASSSENIRATEAFF,TGTGCCAGTAGTTCAGAGAATATCAGGGCCACTGAAGCTTTCTTT
-,TRBJ2-7,TRBD2,TRBV7-2,CASSLEMAAGEFYEQYF,TGTGCCAGCAGCTTAGAGATGGCAGCGGGAGAGTTCTACGAGCAGTACTTC
-,TRBJ2-1,-,TRBV7-3,CASSTGYNEQFF,TGTGCCAGCAGCACCGGGTACAATGAGCAGTTCTTC
-,TRBJ1-3,TRBD1,TRBV19,CASSIEGRGRNTIYF,TGTGCCAGTAGTATAGAGGGCAGGGGGAGAAACACCATATATTTT
-,TRBJ2-7,TRBD1,TRBV5-1,CASSSLPGQSSYEQYF,TGCGCCAGCAGCTCTCTCCCGGGACAGAGCTCCTACGAGCAGTACTTC
-,TRBJ2-2,TRBD2,TRBV7-6,CASSPGLAAGELFF,TGTGCCAGCAGCCCTGGACTAGCGGCCGGGGAGCTGTTTTTT
-,TRBJ1-1,-,TRBV10-1,CASILLMSTGLNTEAFF,TGCGCCAGCATCTTATTAATGTCGACAGGATTGAACACTGAAGCTTTCTTT
once,TRBJ2-1,TRBD2,TRBV7-2,CASSYTGLAGGSEQFF,TGTGCCAGCAGCTATACTGGACTAGCGGGGGGAAGTGAGCAGTTCTTC
-,TRBJ2-7,TRBD2,TRBV5-1,CASAPGTSGGLGDEQYF,TGCGCCAGCGCCCCTGGGACTAGCGGTGGCTTGGGGGACGAGCAGTACTTC
-,TRBJ1-1,-,TRBV18,CASSPNGGATEAFF,TGTGCCAGCTCACCAAACGGGGGAGCCACTGAAGCTTTCTTT
-,TRBJ2-7,-,TRBV4-1,CASSQDGEQYF,TGCGCCAGCAGCCAAGACGGCGAGCAGTACTTC
few,TRBJ1-5,TRBD1,TRBV7-2,CASSGQGMGNQPQHF,TGTGCCAGCAGCGGACAGGGTATGGGAAATCAGCCCCAGCATTTT
-,TRBJ1-1,-,TRBV5-8,CASSTRQTQNTEAFF,TGTGCCAGCAGCACCAGACAGACGCAGAACACTGAAGCTTTCTTT
-,TRBJ1-3,-,TRBV28,CASSFSAVSGNTIYF,TGTGCCAGCAGTTTTTCCGCAGTCTCTGGAAACACCATATATTTT
-,TRBJ2-7,TRBD2,TRBV29-1,CSVGGKAGGSGGEQYF,TGCAGCGTTGGGGGGAAAGCGGGAGGGAGTGGGGGAGAGCAGTACTTC
-,TRBJ2-7,-,TRBV6-1,CASSESRGEQYF,TGTGCCAGCAGCGAAAGTAGGGGAGAGCAGTACTTC
-,TRBJ1-1,TRBD1,TRBV29-1,CSVTRQGGTEAFF,TGCAGCGTCACCAGACAGGGTGGCACTGAAGCTTTCTTT
-,TRBJ2-3,TRBD1,TRBV6-1,CASFGTGISDTQYF,TGTGCCAGCTTCGGGACAGGGATCTCAGATACGCAGTATTTT
few,TRBJ2-1,TRBD1,TRBV29-1,CSVDGQGAGSYNEQFF,TGCAGCGTTGATGGGCAGGGGGCCGGCTCCTACAATGAGCAGTTCTTC
few,TRBJ1-1,-,TRBV6-1,CASSPVQPNTEAFF,TGTGCCAGCAGCCCGGTACAGCCGAACACTGAAGCTTTCTTT
-,TRBJ1-3,TRBD1,TRBV6-5,CASSLGTGRRNTIYF,TGTGCCAGCAGTTTGGGGACAGGGCGGAGAAACACCATATATTTT
-,TRBJ2-7,TRBD1,TRBV29-1,CSAGTEFYEQYF,TGCAGCGCTGGGACAGAATTCTACGAGCAGTACTTC
once,TRBJ1-4,-,TRBV5-4,CASSLGGRDNEKLFF,TGTGCCAGCAGCCTAGGAGGGAGAGATAATGAAAAACTGTTTTTT
-,TRBJ1-2,-,TRBV7-9,CASSPPQANYGYTF,TGTGCCAGCAGCCCCCCGCAGGCTAACTATGGCTACACCTTC
-,TRBJ1-5,TRBD1,TRBV11-2,CASSPGQGYQPQHF,TGTGCCAGCAGCCCGGGACAGGGTTATCAGCCCCAGCATTTT
-,TRBJ2-3,TRBD1,TRBV28,CASSSGQGTDTQYF,TGTGCCAGCAGTTCTGGACAGGGAACAGATACGCAGTATTTT
-,TRBJ1-2,TRBD1,TRBV28,CASSPTQGTYGYTF,TGTGCCAGCTCCCCCACACAGGGGACCTATGGCTACACCTTC
-,TRBJ2-5,-,TRBV10-3,CAISESKTQYF,TGTGCCATCAGTGAGTCTAAGACCCAGTACTTC
-,TRBJ1-4,TRBD1,TRBV7-9,CASSIPGTGVSEKLFF,TGTGCCAGCAGCATTCCTGGGACAGGGGTATCAGAAAAACTGTTTTTT
-,TRBJ2-3,-,TRBV12-5,CASGLGLRTVSTDTQYF,TGTGCTAGTGGTTTGGGCCTTAGGACAGTAAGCACAGATACGCAGTATTTT
once,TRBJ2-7,TRBD2,TRBV6-5,CASSYSLREYPYEQYF,TGTGCCAGCAGTTACTCGCTGCGGGAGTACCCCTACGAGCAGTACTTC
-,TRBJ2-5,TRBD2,TRBV5-1,CASSLTSGGETQYF,TGCGCCAGCAGCTTGACTAGCGGGGGCGAGACCCAGTACTTC
few,TRBJ2-7,-,TRBV6-1,CASSVAYLLYEQYF,TGTGCCAGCAGTGTGGCATACCTCTTGTACGAGCAGTACTTC
few,TRBJ2-2,TRBD2,TRBV7-7,CASSRRGVDGELFF,TGTGCCAGCAGCCGACGGGGGGTGGACGGGGAGCTGTTTTTT
-,TRBJ1-1,TRBD1,TRBV29-1,CSVEPTGGVEAFF,TGCAGCGTTGAACCTACAGGGGGCGTTGAAGCTTTCTTT
-,TRBJ2-1,-,TRBV23-1,CASSQSKDGGPGNEQFF,TGCGCCAGCAGTCAATCGAAAGACGGAGGCCCGGGCAATGAGCAGTTCTTC
-,TRBJ1-1,-,TRBV9,CASSVAGTEAFF,TGTGCCAGCAGCGTAGCGGGGACTGAAGCTTTCTTT
once,TRBJ2-5,-,TRBV5-6,CASSLWGGGEQYF,TGTGCCAGCAGCTTGTGGGGAGGAGGAGAGCAGTACTTC
-,TRBJ2-7,-,TRBV9,CASSAGGTDIYEQYF,TGTGCCAGCAGCGCAGGGGGGACGGACATCTACGAGCAGTACTTC
once,TRBJ1-1,-,TRBV7-2,CASKMGANTEAFF,TGTGCCAGCAAAATGGGAGCGAACACTGAAGCTTTCTTT